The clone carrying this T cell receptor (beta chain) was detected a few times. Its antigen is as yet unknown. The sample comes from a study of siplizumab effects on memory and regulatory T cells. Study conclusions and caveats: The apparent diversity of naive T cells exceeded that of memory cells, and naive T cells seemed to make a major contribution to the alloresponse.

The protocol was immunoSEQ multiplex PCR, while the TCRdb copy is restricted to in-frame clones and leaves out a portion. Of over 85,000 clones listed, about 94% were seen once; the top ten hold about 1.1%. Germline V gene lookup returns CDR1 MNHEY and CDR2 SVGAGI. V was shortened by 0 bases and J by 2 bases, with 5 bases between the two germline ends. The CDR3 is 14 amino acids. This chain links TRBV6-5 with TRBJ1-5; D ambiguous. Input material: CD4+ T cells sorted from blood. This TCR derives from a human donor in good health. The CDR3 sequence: CASSYSVRNQPQHF. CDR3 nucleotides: TGTGCCAGCAGTTACTCGGTCCGCAATCAGCCCCAGCATTTT.